This T cell receptor (beta chain) emerged from a study of T cells after yellow fever vaccination. The germline V gene encodes CDR1 DFQATT and CDR2 SNEGSKA (reference sequence). The V and J ends lost 0 bases and 2 bases respectively, with 18 bases between them. This CDR3 comprises 17 residues. Using its own MiXCR run on the 5' RACE reads, TCRdb lists one record per CDR3 protein. Of hundreds of thousands of distinct CDR3 sequences listed, roughly 9% are singletons. This TCR derives from a man younger than 35 who received the YFV17D yellow fever vaccine. This rearrangement joins TRBV20-1 to TRBJ2-3; possibly TRBD1 or TRBD2 for D (5 bases each). Here the sequenced sample was CD4+ T cells sorted from PBMCs, taken 5 days after the yellow fever booster vaccination. The CDR3 DNA is TGCAGTGCTAGAGATACAGTGGGGAGAGGGGCCACAGATACGCAGTATTTT. This translates into CSARDTVGRGATDTQYF.